This TCR beta chain was observed in a study of shared clonotypes between healthy human individuals. Overall study: CD8 memory received one plate per donor, CD8 naive two, CD4 memory three and CD4 naive three. Study findings and constraints: Richness estimates generally favored naive over memory subsets.

This clone was recorded once. The antigen is not known. The V segment lost 5 bases and the J segment 8 bases; nucleotides outside the gene matches: 7. Germline V gene data show CDR1 as SGHVS and CDR2 as FNYEAQ. There are 14 residues in the CDR3. CD8 cells classed as naive were CD45RO-negative and positively selected for CCR7, excluding terminally differentiated effector memory CD45RA+ cells. Donors were healthy HIV-negative adults without recent acute infections or vaccinations. All the donors were Caucasian adults who lived in Nashville, Tennessee. Assay: immunoSEQ multiplex PCR; the TCRdb copy retains only in-frame clones and omits some. The sample lists some 2.1 million clones; roughly 95% were seen once.

J is TRBJ1-4 and V is TRBV7-6; 8 nucleotides line up with TRBD1. The source material was naive CD8+ T cells sorted from blood. The sequence came from a man between 18 and 35 years old in good health. CDR3: CASSAESGGEKLFF. In DNA form, the CDR3 reads TGTGCCAGCAGCGCTGAGTCAGGGGGCGAAAAACTGTTTTTT.